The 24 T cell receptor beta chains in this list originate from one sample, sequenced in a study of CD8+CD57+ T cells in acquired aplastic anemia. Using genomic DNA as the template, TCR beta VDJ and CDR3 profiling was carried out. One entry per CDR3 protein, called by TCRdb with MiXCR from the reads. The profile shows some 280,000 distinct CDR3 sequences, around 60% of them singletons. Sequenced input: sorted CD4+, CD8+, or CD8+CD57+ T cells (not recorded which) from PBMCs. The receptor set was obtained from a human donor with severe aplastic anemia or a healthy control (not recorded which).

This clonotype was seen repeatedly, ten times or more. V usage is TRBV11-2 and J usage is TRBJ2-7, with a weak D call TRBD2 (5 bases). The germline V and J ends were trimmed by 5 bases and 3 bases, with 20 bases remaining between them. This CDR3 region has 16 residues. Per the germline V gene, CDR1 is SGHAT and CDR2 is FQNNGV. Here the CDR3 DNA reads TGTGCCAGCAGCGAAGTAGGAGGTCTAGCCTTCTACGAGCAGTACTTC. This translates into CASSEVGGLAFYEQYF. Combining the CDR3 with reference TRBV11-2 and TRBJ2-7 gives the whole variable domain EAGVAQSPRYKIIEKRQSVAFWCNPISGHATLYWYQQILGQGPKLLIQFQNNGVVDDSQLPKDRFSAERLKGVDSTLKIQPAKLEDSAVYLCASSEVGGLAFYEQYFGPGTRLTVT.

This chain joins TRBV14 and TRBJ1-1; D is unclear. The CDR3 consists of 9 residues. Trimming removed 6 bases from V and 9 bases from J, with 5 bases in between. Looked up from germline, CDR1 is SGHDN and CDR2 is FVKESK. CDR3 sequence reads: CASSRQAFF. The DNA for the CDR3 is TGTGCCAGCAGTCGCCAAGCTTTCTTT.

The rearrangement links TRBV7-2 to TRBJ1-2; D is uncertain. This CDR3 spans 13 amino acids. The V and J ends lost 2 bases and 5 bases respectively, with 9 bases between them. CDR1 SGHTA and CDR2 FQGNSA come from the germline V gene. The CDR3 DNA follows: TGTGCCAGCAGCTTAAAGATCGGATATGGCTACACCTTC. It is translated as CASSLKIGYGYTF.

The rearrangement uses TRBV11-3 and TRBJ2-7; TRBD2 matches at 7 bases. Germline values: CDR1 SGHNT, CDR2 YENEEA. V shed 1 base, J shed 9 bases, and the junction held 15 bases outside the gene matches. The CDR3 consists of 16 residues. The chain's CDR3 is CASSLVAGDSSGGQYF. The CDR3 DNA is TGTGCCAGCAGCTTAGTTGCGGGGGACTCCTCGGGGGGGCAGTACTTC. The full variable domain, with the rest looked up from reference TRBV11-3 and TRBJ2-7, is EAGVVQSPRYKIIEKKQPVAFWCNPISGHNTLYWYLQNLGQGPELLIRYENEEAVDDSQLPKDRFSAERLKGVDSTLKIQPAELGDSAVYLCASSLVAGDSSGGQYFGPGTRLTVT.

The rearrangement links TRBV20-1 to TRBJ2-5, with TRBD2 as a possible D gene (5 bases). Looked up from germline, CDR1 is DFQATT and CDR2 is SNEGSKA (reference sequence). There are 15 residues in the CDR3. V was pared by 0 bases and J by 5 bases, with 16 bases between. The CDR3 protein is CSARDKADPGETQYF. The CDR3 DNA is TGCAGTGCTAGAGATAAAGCGGATCCTGGGGAGACCCAGTACTTC.

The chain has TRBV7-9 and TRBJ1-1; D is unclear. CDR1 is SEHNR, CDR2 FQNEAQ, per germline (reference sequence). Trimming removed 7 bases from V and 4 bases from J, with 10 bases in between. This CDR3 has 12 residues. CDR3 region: CASTEAGTEAFF. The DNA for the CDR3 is TGTGCCAGCACCGAGGCGGGCACTGAAGCTTTCTTT.

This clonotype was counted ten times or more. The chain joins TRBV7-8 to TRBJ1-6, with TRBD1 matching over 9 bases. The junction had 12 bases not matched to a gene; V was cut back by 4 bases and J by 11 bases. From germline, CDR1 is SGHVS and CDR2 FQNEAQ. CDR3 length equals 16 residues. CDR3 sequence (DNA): TGTGCCAGCAGCTCTTTACAGGGGGCGAATATGACACCCCTCCACTTT. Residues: CASSSLQGANMTPLHF.

Written as DNA, the CDR3 is TGTGCCAGCAGTTTCGGTGTCTATGGCTACACCTTC. This encodes CASSFGVYGYTF. J is TRBJ1-2 and V is TRBV12-3 or TRBV12-4; D is unclear. This CDR3 is 12 amino acids long. V was shortened by 3 bases and J by 4 bases, with 6 bases between the two germline ends.

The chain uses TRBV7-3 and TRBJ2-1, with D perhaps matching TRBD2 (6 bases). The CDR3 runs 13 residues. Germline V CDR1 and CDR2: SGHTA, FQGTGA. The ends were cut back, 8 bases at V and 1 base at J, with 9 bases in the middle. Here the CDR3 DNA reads TGTGCCAGCGCAGCGGGTTCCTACAATGAGCAGTTCTTC. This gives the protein CASAAGSYNEQFF.

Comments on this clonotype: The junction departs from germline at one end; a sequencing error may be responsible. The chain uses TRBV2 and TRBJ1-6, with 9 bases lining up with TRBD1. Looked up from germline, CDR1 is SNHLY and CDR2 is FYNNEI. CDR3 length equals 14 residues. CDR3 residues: CASREGTGFSPLHF. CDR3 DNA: TGTGCCAGCAGAGAAGGGACAGGGTTTTCACCCCTCCACTTT.

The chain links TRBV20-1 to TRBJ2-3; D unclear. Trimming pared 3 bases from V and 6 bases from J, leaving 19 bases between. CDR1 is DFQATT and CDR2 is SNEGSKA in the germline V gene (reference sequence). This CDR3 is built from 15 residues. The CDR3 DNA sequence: TGCAGTGCTAGCTCCCCCGCGTGGGGTGGGGATACGCAGTATTTT. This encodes CSASSPAWGGDTQYF.

This chain's CDR3 is CASSPSGTGVYEQYF. The CDR3 DNA sequence: TGTGCCAGCTCACCATCCGGGACCGGCGTCTACGAGCAGTACTTC. The V gene is TRBV18, the J gene TRBJ2-7; D is perhaps TRBD1 or TRBD2 (5 bases each). Germline V lookup: CDR1 KGHSH, CDR2 LQKENI. The length of the CDR3 is 15 residues. V dropped 2 bases and J dropped 3 bases, with 14 bases sitting between them.

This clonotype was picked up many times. The DNA of the CDR3 is TGCGCCAGCAGCCAAGATCAAGCAGGGCTTGGGGCCAACGTCCTGACTTTC. Protein product: CASSQDQAGLGANVLTF. This chain links TRBV4-1 with TRBJ2-6, with D perhaps matching TRBD1 (5 bases). The germline V and J ends were trimmed by 0 bases and 3 bases, with 12 bases remaining between them. The CDR3 has 17 residues. CDR1 and CDR2 (germline): MGHRA, YSYEKL.

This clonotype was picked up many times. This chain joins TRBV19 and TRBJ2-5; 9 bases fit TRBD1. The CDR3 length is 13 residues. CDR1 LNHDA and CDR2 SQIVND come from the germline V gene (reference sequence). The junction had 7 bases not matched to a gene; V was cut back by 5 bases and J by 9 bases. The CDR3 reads CASSSGQGTPQYF. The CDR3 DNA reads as TGTGCCAGTAGTTCGGGACAGGGTACCCCCCAGTACTTC.

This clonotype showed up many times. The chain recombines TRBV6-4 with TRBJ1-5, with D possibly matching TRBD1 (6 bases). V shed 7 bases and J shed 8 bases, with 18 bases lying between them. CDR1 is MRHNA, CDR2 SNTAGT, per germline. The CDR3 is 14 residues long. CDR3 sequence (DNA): TGTGCCAGCATCCTCGGACAGTGGGATGAGCCCCAGCATTTT. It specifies CASILGQWDEPQHF.

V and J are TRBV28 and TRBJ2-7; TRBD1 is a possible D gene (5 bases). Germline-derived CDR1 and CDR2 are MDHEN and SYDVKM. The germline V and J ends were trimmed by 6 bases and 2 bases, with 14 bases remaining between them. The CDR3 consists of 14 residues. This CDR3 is CASREGWGTYEQYF. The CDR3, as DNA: TGTGCCAGCAGGGAAGGGTGGGGCACCTACGAGCAGTACTTC.

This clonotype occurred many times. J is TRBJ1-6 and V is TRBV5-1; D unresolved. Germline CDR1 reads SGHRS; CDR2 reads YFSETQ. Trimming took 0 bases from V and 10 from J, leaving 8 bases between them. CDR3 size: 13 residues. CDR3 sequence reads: CASSLAGRSPLHF. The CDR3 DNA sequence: TGCGCCAGCAGCTTGGCCGGCCGGTCACCCCTCCACTTT. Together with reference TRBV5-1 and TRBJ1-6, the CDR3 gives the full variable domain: KAGVTQTPRYLIKTRGQQVTLSCSPISGHRSVSWYQQTPGQGLQFLFEYFSETQRNKGNFPGRFSGRQFSNSRSEMNVSTLELGDSALYLCASSLAGRSPLHFGNGTRLTVT.

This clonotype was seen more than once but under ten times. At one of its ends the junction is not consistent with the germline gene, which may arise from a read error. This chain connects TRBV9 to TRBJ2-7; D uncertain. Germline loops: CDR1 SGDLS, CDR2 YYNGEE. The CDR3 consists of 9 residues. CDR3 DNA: TGTGCCAGCAGCGTAGATTTTTCTTTC. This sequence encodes CASSVDFSF.

The CDR3 coding sequence is TGCAGTGCTAGAGGTGGGCTGATCGACAATCAGCCCCAGCATTTT. This translates into CSARGGLIDNQPQHF. V is TRBV20-1 and J is TRBJ1-5; no clear D gene. V lost 1 base, J lost 3 bases, and 13 bases lay in between. The germline CDR1 and CDR2 sequences are DFQATT and SNEGSKA (reference sequence). The CDR3 runs 15 residues.

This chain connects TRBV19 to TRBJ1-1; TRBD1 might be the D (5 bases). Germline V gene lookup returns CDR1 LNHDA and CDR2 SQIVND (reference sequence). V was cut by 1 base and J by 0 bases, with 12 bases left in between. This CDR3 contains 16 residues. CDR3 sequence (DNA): TGTGCCAGTAGTATAGCCGGGGGACCTTTGAACACTGAAGCTTTCTTT. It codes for CASSIAGGPLNTEAFF.

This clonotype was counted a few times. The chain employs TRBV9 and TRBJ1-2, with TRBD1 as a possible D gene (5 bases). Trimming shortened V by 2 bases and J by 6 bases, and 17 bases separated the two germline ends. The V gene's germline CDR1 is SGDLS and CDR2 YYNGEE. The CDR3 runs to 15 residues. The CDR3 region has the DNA TGTGCCAGCAGCGTTGGGGACCCTCGGACCCATGGCTACACCTTC. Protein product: CASSVGDPRTHGYTF.

Here the CDR3 DNA reads TGTGCCAGCACCGAGGGGCCAGGGAATGGAAACTATGGCTACACCTTC. It specifies CASTEGPGNGNYGYTF. The V and J genes are TRBV2 and TRBJ1-2; weak D call: TRBD1 (5 bases). Trimming took off 7 bases at V and 2 bases at J, with 20 bases between the two ends. The CDR3 loop spans 16 amino acids. CDR1 is SNHLY, CDR2 FYNNEI, per germline.

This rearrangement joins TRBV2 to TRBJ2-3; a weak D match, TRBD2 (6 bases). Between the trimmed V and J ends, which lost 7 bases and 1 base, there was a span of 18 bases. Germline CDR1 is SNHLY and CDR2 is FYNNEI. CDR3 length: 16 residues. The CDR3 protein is CASNPEIAARTDTQYF. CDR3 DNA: TGTGCCAGCAACCCCGAAATAGCGGCCCGCACAGATACGCAGTATTTT.

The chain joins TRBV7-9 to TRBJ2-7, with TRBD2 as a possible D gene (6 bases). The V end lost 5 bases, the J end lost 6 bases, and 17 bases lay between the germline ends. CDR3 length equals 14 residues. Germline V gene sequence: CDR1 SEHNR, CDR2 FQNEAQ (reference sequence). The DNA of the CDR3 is TGTGCCAGCAGCCGTACGACCTTGGGGGGCGAGCAGTACTTC. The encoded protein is CASSRTTLGGEQYF.